This T cell receptor beta chain stems from a study of shared clonotypes between healthy human individuals. Overall study findings and caveats: Rarefaction revealed incomplete sorted-subset sequencing despite large depth.

Clones were sequenced by immunoSEQ multiplex PCR, and TCRdb holds only the in-frame ones, with some missing. The data show roughly 2.5 million clones, around 94% seen once. Regarding this clone: The target antigen is unknown.

Trimming pared 6 bases from V and 0 bases from J, leaving 9 bases between. The CDR3 contains 14 residues. Germline CDR1 and CDR2: SQVTM and ANQGSEA. The chain joins TRBV29-1 to TRBJ2-6; D not resolved. The source of this sequence is a young man in good health. The sequenced sample was naive CD4+ T cells sorted from blood. Stated subset: CD45RA+ positively selected. The CDR3 DNA reads TGCAGCGTCCCCCAAGGCTCTGGGGCCAACGTCCTGACTTTC. This gives the protein CSVPQGSGANVLTF.